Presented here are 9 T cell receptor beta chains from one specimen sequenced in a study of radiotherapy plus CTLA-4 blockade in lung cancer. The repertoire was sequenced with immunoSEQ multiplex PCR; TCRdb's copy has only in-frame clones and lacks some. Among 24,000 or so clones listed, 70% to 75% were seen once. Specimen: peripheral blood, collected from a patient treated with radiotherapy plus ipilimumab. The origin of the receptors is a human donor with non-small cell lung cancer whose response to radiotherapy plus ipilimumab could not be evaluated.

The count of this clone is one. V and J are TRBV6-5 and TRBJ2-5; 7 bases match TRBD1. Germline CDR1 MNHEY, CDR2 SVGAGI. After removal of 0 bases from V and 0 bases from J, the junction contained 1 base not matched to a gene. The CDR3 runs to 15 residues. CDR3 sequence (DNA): TGTGCCAGCAGTTACTCGGGACAGAACCAAGAGACCCAGTACTTC. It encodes CASSYSGQNQETQYF.

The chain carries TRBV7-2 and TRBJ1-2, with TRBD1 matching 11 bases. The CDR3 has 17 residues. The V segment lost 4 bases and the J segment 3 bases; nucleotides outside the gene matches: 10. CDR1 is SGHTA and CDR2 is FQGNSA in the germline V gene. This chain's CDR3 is CASSSRRGQGADYGYTF. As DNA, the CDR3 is TGTGCCAGCAGCTCCCGACGTGGACAGGGGGCCGACTATGGCTACACCTTC.

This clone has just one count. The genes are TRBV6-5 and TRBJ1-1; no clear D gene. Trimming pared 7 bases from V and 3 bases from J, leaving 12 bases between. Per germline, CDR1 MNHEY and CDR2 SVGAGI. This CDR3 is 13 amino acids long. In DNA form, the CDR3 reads TGTGCCAGCAAGAGGGTGAAGTACACTGAAGCTTTCTTT. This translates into CASKRVKYTEAFF.

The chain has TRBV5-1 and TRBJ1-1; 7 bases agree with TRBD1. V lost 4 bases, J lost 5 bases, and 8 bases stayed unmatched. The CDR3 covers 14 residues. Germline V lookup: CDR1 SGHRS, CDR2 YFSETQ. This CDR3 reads CASSHRQGETEAFF. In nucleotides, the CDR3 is TGCGCCAGCAGCCACCGACAGGGCGAAACTGAAGCTTTCTTT. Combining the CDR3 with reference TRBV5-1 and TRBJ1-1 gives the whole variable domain KAGVTQTPRYLIKTRGQQVTLSCSPISGHRSVSWYQQTPGQGLQFLFEYFSETQRNKGNFPGRFSGRQFSNSRSEMNVSTLELGDSALYLCASSHRQGETEAFFGQGTRLTVV.

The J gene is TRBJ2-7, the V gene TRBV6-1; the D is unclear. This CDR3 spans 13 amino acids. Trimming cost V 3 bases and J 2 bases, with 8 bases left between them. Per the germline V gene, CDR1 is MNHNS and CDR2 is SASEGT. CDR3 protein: CASSETQTYEQYF. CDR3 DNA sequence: TGTGCCAGCAGTGAGACACAAACCTACGAGCAGTACTTC.

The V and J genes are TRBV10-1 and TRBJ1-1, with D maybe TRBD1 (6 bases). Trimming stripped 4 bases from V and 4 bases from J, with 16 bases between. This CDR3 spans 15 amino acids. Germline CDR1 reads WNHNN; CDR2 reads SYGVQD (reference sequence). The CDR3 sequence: CASSGGRGALTEAFF. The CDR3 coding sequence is TGCGCCAGCAGTGGTGGCAGGGGAGCCCTCACTGAAGCTTTCTTT.

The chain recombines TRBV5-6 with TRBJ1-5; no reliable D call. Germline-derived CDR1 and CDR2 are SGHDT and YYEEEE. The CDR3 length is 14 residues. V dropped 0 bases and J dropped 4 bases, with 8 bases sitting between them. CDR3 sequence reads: CASSLVGYNQPQHF. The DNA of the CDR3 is TGTGCCAGCAGCTTGGTCGGGTATAATCAGCCCCAGCATTTT.

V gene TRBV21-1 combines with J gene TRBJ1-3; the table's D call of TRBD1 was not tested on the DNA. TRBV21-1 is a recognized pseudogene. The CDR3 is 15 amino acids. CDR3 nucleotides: TGTGCCAGCAGCAACGTACAGGGGTCTGGAAACACCATATATTTT. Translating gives CASSNVQGSGNTIYF.

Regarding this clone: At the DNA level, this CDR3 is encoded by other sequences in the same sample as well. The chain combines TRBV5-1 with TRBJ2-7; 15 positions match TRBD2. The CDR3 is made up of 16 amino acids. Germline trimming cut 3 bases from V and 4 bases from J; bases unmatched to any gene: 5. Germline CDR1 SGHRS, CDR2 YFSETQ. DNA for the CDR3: TGCGCCAGCAGCTGGACTAGCGGGAGGGCGGGGTACGAGCAGTACTTC. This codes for CASSWTSGRAGYEQYF.